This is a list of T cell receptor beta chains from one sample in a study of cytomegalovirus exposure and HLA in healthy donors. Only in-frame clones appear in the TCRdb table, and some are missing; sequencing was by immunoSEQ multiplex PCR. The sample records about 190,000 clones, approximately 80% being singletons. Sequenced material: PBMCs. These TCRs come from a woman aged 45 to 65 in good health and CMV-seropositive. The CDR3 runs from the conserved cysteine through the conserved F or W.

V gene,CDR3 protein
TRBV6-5,CASSKQHLNTEAFF
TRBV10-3,CATGHRIDNEQFF
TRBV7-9,CASRVGETQYF
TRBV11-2,CASSLEEKAGEQETQYF
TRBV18,CASSEQGGTNTGELFF
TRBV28,CAGGTSGGNTQYF
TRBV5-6,CASSLIRGSQETQYF
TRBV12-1,CASSFVSGGVF
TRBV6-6,CASSYLGGPPHNEQFF
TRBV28,CASSPGGGQASNQPQHF
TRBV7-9,CASSRDRENSPLHF
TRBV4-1,CASSQGQTSPEQFF
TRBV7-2,CASSSDRGPYGYTF
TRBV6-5,CASSYRGRPTDTQYF
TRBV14,CASSLQASNTEAFF
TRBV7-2,CASSLAGTGNQPQHF
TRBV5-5,CASSPGTGVNQPQHF
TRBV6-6,CASRSQGVGQETQYF
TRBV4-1,CASSQDAGQSEQFF
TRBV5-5,CASSARAEAFF
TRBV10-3,CAISATRGSTDTQYF
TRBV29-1,CSVDFTGAETQYF
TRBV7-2,CASSLRTASVSYEQYF
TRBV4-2,CASSQGHRDNQPQHF
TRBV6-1,CASSESQLGLLFYEQYF
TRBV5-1,CASSSSPGQSVRSF
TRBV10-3,CAISDLSGQGSFLGYTF